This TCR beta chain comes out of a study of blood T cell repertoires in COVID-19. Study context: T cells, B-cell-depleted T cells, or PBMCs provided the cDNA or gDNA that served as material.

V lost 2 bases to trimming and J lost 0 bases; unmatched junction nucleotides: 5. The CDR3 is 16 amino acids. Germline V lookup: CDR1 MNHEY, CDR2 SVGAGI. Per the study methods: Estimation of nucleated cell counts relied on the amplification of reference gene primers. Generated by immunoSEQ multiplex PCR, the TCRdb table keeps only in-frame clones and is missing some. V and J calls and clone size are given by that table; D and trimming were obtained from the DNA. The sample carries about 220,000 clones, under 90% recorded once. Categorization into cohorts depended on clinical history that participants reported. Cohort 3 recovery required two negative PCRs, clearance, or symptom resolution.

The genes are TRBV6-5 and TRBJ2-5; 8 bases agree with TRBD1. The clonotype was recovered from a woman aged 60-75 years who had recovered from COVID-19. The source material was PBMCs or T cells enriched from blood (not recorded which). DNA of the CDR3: TGTGCCAGCAGTTACGCCGGACAGGGCGACCAAGAGACCCAGTACTTC. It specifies CASSYAGQGDQETQYF.